This T cell receptor beta chain stems from a study of T cell responses to AZD1222 COVID-19 vaccine. Only in-frame clones appear in the TCRdb table, and some are missing; sequencing was by immunoSEQ multiplex PCR. The sample carries about 48,000 clones, about 89% recorded once. A word on this clone: Its antigen is as yet unknown.

Trimming cost V 3 bases and J 5 bases, with 13 bases left between them. The CDR3 runs to 14 residues. Looked up from germline, CDR1 is LNHDA and CDR2 is SQIVND (reference sequence). Recipients boosted at about 4 weeks or about 12 weeks are pooled. Overall study findings and caveats: Donors, mostly white British, included more females; clonal diversity was possibly underestimated. Epitopes outside B.1.351 and B.1.1.7 mutated regions reportedly drew nearly half of spike TCRs. Scientists sampled the repertoires only once the peak T cell response had passed.

The sequenced sample was peripheral blood, obtained 28 days after the second AZD1222 dose. The clonotype originates from an adult who received the AZD1222 COVID-19 vaccine. This rearrangement joins TRBV19 to TRBJ1-2, with D hard to call. The CDR3 region is CASSIVGQDYGYTF. DNA of the CDR3: TGTGCCAGTAGTATTGTCGGGCAGGATTATGGCTACACCTTC.